This is a list of T cell receptor beta chains from one sample in a study of cytomegalovirus exposure and HLA in healthy donors. Measured with immunoSEQ multiplex PCR; TCRdb has only the in-frame clones, and not every one. The sample shows 150,000 to 200,000 clones, roughly 80% of them seen only once. Input material: PBMCs. These receptors were obtained from a man aged 50-59 years in good health and CMV-seropositive. Both conserved end residues are part of each CDR3. The D gene is left open where the match is weak. Expanded clones get a size class; other rows say once, few or many, or leave the size out.

v_call: TRBV18
j_call: TRBJ1-6
d_call: NA
clone_size: NA
cdr3_aa: CASSPREGDSPLHF
cdr3_nt: TGTGCCAGCTCACCTCGGGAGGGTGATTCACCCCTCCACTTT

v_call: TRBV6-5
j_call: TRBJ2-7
d_call: TRBD2
clone_size: NA
cdr3_aa: CASGLAGAYEQYF
cdr3_nt: TGTGCCAGCGGTCTAGCGGGGGCCTACGAGCAGTACTTC

v_call: TRBV5-6
j_call: TRBJ2-7
d_call: NA
clone_size: NA
cdr3_aa: CASSFYFVNYEQYF
cdr3_nt: TGTGCCAGCAGCTTTTACTTCGTAAACTACGAGCAGTACTTC

v_call: TRBV6-5
j_call: TRBJ2-7
d_call: NA
clone_size: NA
cdr3_aa: CASSWTRGTYEQYF
cdr3_nt: TGTGCCAGCAGTTGGACCAGGGGAACCTACGAGCAGTACTTC

v_call: TRBV6-5
j_call: TRBJ2-3
d_call: TRBD2
clone_size: NA
cdr3_aa: CASRRSGGAADTQYF
cdr3_nt: TGTGCCAGCAGAAGGAGCGGGGGGGCCGCAGATACGCAGTATTTT

v_call: TRBV12-1
j_call: TRBJ2-1
d_call: NA
clone_size: NA
cdr3_aa: CASSPRTSGSQDSYNEQFF
cdr3_nt: TGTGCCAGCAGCCCCAGGACTAGCGGGAGTCAAGACTCCTACAATGAGCAGTTCTTC

v_call: TRBV5-5
j_call: TRBJ2-5
d_call: TRBD2
clone_size: NA
cdr3_aa: CASTRGDQETQYF
cdr3_nt: TGTGCCAGCACCCGGGGGGACCAAGAGACCCAGTACTTC

v_call: TRBV2
j_call: TRBJ2-5
d_call: TRBD1
clone_size: NA
cdr3_aa: CASSRDRGETQYF
cdr3_nt: TGTGCCAGCAGTAGGGACAGGGGGGAGACCCAGTACTTC

v_call: TRBV5-5
j_call: TRBJ2-7
d_call: NA
clone_size: NA
cdr3_aa: CASSLVSGSEQYF
cdr3_nt: TGTGCCAGCAGCTTGGTTTCCGGGTCCGAGCAGTACTTC

v_call: TRBV5-6
j_call: TRBJ2-7
d_call: NA
clone_size: NA
cdr3_aa: CASSLGGGWSYEQYF
cdr3_nt: TGTGCCAGCAGCCTGGGAGGGGGCTGGTCCTACGAGCAGTACTTC

v_call: TRBV7-9
j_call: TRBJ1-5
d_call: TRBD1
clone_size: once
cdr3_aa: CASSLGQGQVGQPQHF
cdr3_nt: TGTGCCAGCAGCTTAGGACAGGGGCAAGTGGGTCAGCCCCAGCATTTT

v_call: TRBV28
j_call: TRBJ2-7
d_call: TRBD1
clone_size: NA
cdr3_aa: CASSLFPDRGRYEQYF
cdr3_nt: TGTGCCAGCAGTTTATTTCCGGACAGGGGTCGGTACGAGCAGTACTTC

v_call: TRBV28
j_call: TRBJ1-2
d_call: TRBD1
clone_size: NA
cdr3_aa: CASRITGGRGYTF
cdr3_nt: TGTGCCAGCAGAATTACAGGGGGTAGAGGCTACACCTTC

v_call: TRBV28
j_call: TRBJ1-2
d_call: NA
clone_size: NA
cdr3_aa: CASQFPVHYGYTF
cdr3_nt: TGTGCCAGCCAGTTCCCTGTCCACTATGGCTACACCTTC

v_call: TRBV7-2
j_call: TRBJ2-5
d_call: TRBD1
clone_size: NA
cdr3_aa: CASRVEGAGETQYF
cdr3_nt: TGTGCCAGCAGGGTCGAGGGGGCCGGGGAGACCCAGTACTTC

v_call: TRBV5-1
j_call: TRBJ2-2
d_call: TRBD2
clone_size: NA
cdr3_aa: CASSLRSGVGAGELFF
cdr3_nt: TGCGCCAGCAGCTTGAGGAGCGGGGTTGGAGCCGGGGAGCTGTTTTTT

v_call: TRBV28
j_call: TRBJ2-3
d_call: NA
clone_size: NA
cdr3_aa: CASTLSGATQYF
cdr3_nt: TGTGCCAGCACCTTATCAGGGGCCACGCAGTATTTT

v_call: TRBV5-1
j_call: TRBJ1-4
d_call: NA
clone_size: NA
cdr3_aa: CASSFGGDNEKLFF
cdr3_nt: TGCGCCAGCAGCTTCGGCGGGGATAATGAAAAACTGTTTTTT

v_call: TRBV4-2
j_call: TRBJ1-6
d_call: NA
clone_size: NA
cdr3_aa: CASSQELGDSPLHF
cdr3_nt: TGTGCCAGCAGCCAAGAGTTGGGAGATTCACCCCTCCACTTT

v_call: TRBV6-5
j_call: TRBJ2-2
d_call: TRBD2
clone_size: NA
cdr3_aa: CASNPPGGGELFF
cdr3_nt: TGTGCCAGCAACCCCCCGGGGGGCGGGGAGCTGTTTTTT

v_call: TRBV7-2
j_call: TRBJ1-2
d_call: NA
clone_size: NA
cdr3_aa: CASSPQRGSGYTF
cdr3_nt: TGTGCCAGCAGCCCGCAGCGGGGGTCTGGCTACACCTTC

v_call: TRBV5-1
j_call: TRBJ2-1
d_call: NA
clone_size: NA
cdr3_aa: CASSPGLSYNEQFF
cdr3_nt: TGCGCCAGCAGCCCCGGACTTTCCTACAATGAGCAGTTCTTC

v_call: TRBV5-1
j_call: TRBJ2-2
d_call: NA
clone_size: NA
cdr3_aa: CASSKSQGYTGELFF
cdr3_nt: TGCGCCAGCAGCAAATCCCAGGGTTACACCGGGGAGCTGTTTTTT

v_call: TRBV9
j_call: TRBJ2-3
d_call: TRBD1
clone_size: NA
cdr3_aa: CASSVLPGDSAFTDTQYF
cdr3_nt: TGTGCCAGCAGCGTACTCCCCGGGGACAGCGCTTTCACAGATACGCAGTATTTT

v_call: TRBV6-1
j_call: TRBJ1-1
d_call: NA
clone_size: few
cdr3_aa: CASSERSGNTEAFF
cdr3_nt: TGTGCCAGCAGTGAAAGGAGTGGGAACACTGAAGCTTTCTTT

v_call: TRBV6-6
j_call: TRBJ1-4
d_call: NA
clone_size: NA
cdr3_aa: CASSWGRGNEKLFF
cdr3_nt: TGTGCCAGCAGTTGGGGGCGCGGCAATGAAAAACTGTTTTTT

v_call: TRBV28
j_call: TRBJ2-5
d_call: NA
clone_size: NA
cdr3_aa: CASSWGQERHF
cdr3_nt: TGTGCCAGCAGCTGGGGGCAGGAAAGGCACTTC